This TCR beta chain was profiled in a study of technical replicates of blood from a handful of donors. Germline V gene sequence: CDR1 SGDLS, CDR2 YYNGEE. The CDR3 runs to 15 residues. V was trimmed by 3 bases and J by 2 bases, leaving 14 bases between them. This clone was counted a single time. Data came from immunoSEQ multiplex PCR; TCRdb stores just in-frame clones and leaves some out. Here the sample spans more than 80,000 clones, more than 85% being singletons. The chain recombines TRBV9 with TRBJ2-5, with D perhaps TRBD1 (5 bases). The sequenced sample was T cells isolated from PBMCs. The TCR was taken from a human donor in good health. The CDR3 is CASSGILSGQETQYF. The CDR3 region has the DNA TGTGCCAGCAGCGGGATCTTATCAGGGCAAGAGACCCAGTACTTC.